This TCR beta chain is from a study of CD8+CD57+ T cells in acquired aplastic anemia. Background on the study: The average for DNA from sorted CD4+ and CD8+ cells was roughly 3 ug.

In patients chosen for sequencing, flow cytometry had shown CD8+CD57+ cell expansion. TCR beta VDJ and CDR3 profiling used genomic DNA as template. In TCRdb, the reads were re-called with MiXCR into one record per CDR3 protein. The data contain about 200,000 distinct CDR3 sequences, about 62% of them seen just once; the ten biggest clones take up about 60%. In germline, CDR1 is SGHTA, CDR2 FQGTGA. The V and J ends lost 4 bases and 3 bases, in that order; junction bases with no gene match: 2. The CDR3 loop spans 13 amino acids. This receptor was taken from a human donor with aplastic anemia. The sample comprised sorted CD4+, CD8+, or CD8+CD57+ T cells (not recorded which) from PBMCs. This chain uses TRBV7-3 with TRBJ1-1; 7 bases agree with TRBD1. The CDR3 nucleotides are TGTGCCAGCAGCTCCGACAGGGACACTGAAGCTTTCTTT. Translating gives CASSSDRDTEAFF.